This T cell receptor beta chain was captured in a study of T-cell reconstitution after alpha-beta-depleted transplantation in children. Study outcomes and limitations: From newly produced T cells came most of the T-cell counts and diversity one year after transplant.

Points on this clonotype: What it recognizes is unknown.

Preparation of the TCRbeta library was carried out with unique molecular identifiers. TCRdb itself ran the PCR reads through MiXCR, one entry per CDR3 protein. The sample has more than 500,000 distinct CDR3 sequences, about an eighth seen once. Between the trimmed V and J ends, which lost 2 bases and 8 bases, there was a span of 22 bases. This CDR3 has 17 amino acids. CDR1 LGHNA and CDR2 YSLEER come from the germline V gene. The sample consisted of PBMCs, mostly from graft donor cells, taken 180 days after TCRalphabeta/CD19-depleted stem cell transplant. This TCR was recovered from a female patient aged 2-9 years who had a stem cell transplant for aplastic anemia, so the T cells may come from the graft donor. This chain joins TRBV4-3 and TRBJ2-1, with D perhaps being TRBD1 or TRBD2 (6 bases each). The CDR3 bases are TGCGCCAGCAGCCAAACCGAGCCCCTGAATAGGGGGGATGAGCAGTTCTTC. Amino acids: CASSQTEPLNRGDEQFF.